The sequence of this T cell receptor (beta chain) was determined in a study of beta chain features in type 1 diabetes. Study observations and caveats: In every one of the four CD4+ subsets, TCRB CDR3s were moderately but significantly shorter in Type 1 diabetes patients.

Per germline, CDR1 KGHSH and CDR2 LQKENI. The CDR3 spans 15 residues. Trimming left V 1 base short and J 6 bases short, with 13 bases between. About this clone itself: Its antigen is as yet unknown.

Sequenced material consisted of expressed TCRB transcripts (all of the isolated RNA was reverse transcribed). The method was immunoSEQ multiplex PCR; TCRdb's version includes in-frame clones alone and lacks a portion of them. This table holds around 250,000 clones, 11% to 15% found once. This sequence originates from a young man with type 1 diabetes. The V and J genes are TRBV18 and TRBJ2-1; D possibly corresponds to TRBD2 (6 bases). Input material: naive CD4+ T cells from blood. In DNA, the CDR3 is TGTGCCAGCTCACCACTTCCAGGAGGGATCAATGAGCAGTTCTTC. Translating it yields CASSPLPGGINEQFF.